The 6 T cell receptor beta chains below come from one sample, sequenced in a study of blood T cell repertoires in COVID-19 (dated by TCRdb to 2020 to 2021). Libraries came from the immunoSEQ multiplex PCR assay. The table was pulled from immuneACCESS by TCRdb, which kept in-frame rearrangements only. Such tables lose some clones; where checked, under half of the loss comes from unresolved V genes, and the rest has no known cause. For this sample the table gives about 140,000 clones, of which around 84% were detected only once. The biggest ten clones account for about 9.4% of the sample. Material for sequencing was peripheral blood. The receptors shown here come from a man aged 60-69 years with active or convalescent COVID-19.

The J gene is TRBJ1-5, the V gene TRBV28; TRBD1 aligns across 8 bases. Germline-derived CDR1 and CDR2 are MDHEN and SYDVKM. The CDR3 length is 15 residues. V shed 4 bases and J 5 bases; nucleotides not matched to a gene: 7. The CDR3: CASSSTGGGDQPQHF. The CDR3 DNA is TGTGCCAGCAGTTCAACAGGGGGAGGGGATCAGCCCCAGCATTTT.

This clone was recorded once. The chain uses TRBV11-2 and TRBJ2-2; possible D gene TRBD1, 5 bases. The CDR3 covers 13 residues. Trimming pared 6 bases from V and 4 bases from J, leaving 9 bases between. The germline V gene has CDR1 SGHAT and CDR2 FQNNGV. The CDR3 here is CASRNTGTGELFF. DNA for the CDR3: TGTGCCAGCAGGAATACAGGCACCGGGGAGCTGTTTTTT. The full variable domain, its missing parts supplied by reference TRBV11-2 and TRBJ2-2, is EAGVAQSPRYKIIEKRQSVAFWCNPISGHATLYWYQQILGQGPKLLIQFQNNGVVDDSQLPKDRFSAERLKGVDSTLKIQPAKLEDSAVYLCASRNTGTGELFFGEGSRLTVL.

This chain links TRBV9 with TRBJ2-1; 10 bases are shared with TRBD2. V shed 3 bases, J shed 9 bases, and the junction held 12 bases outside the gene matches. The CDR3 is 16 residues long. Germline lookup yields CDR1 SGDLS and CDR2 YYNGEE. CDR3 DNA: TGTGCCAGCAGCGCCCCAGCGGGAGGGCTACGGGGTGAGCAGTTCTTC. Translation gives CASSAPAGGLRGEQFF.

The chain uses TRBV3-1 (or the pseudogene TRBV3-2) and TRBJ1-1; no firm D call. Deletions cut 1 base from V and 0 bases from J, with 12 bases between. Germline CDR1 LGHDT, CDR2 YNNKEL (reference sequence). This CDR3 spans 16 amino acids. CDR3 nucleotide sequence: TGTGCCAGCAGCCAAGCGTTTGGGAGGATGAACACTGAAGCTTTCTTT. It encodes CASSQAFGRMNTEAFF.

The chain joins TRBV30 to TRBJ1-1; D is undetermined. Germline values: CDR1 GTSNPN, CDR2 SVGIG (reference sequence). V lost 0 bases and J 2 bases, leaving 7 bases between the germline ends. This CDR3 is 13 amino acids long. Here the CDR3 DNA reads TGTGCCTGGAGTGTGGAGAGAAACACTGAAGCTTTCTTT. This codes for CAWSVERNTEAFF. The complete variable domain, with remaining parts taken from reference TRBV30 and TRBJ1-1, reads SQTIHQWPATLVQPVGSPLSLECTVEGTSNPNLYWYRQAAGRGLQLLFYSVGIGQISSEVPQNLSASRPQDRQFILSSKKLLLSDSGFYLCAWSVERNTEAFFGQGTRLTVV.

The V and J genes are TRBV24-1 and TRBJ2-5; 12 nucleotides align to TRBD2. The germline CDR1 and CDR2 sequences are KGHDR and SFDVKD. The CDR3 runs to 16 residues. V was clipped by 3 bases and J by 5 bases; unmatched bases: 6. The CDR3 DNA follows: TGTGCCACCAGTGATAAGGGACTAGCGGGTAGGGAGACCCAGTACTTC. This sequence encodes CATSDKGLAGRETQYF.